The next 9 T cell receptor beta chains were all read from a single sample in a study of blood T cell repertoires in COVID-19. Measured with immunoSEQ multiplex PCR; TCRdb has only the in-frame clones, and not every one. The sample includes some 180,000 clones, about 85% seen only once; the top ten take around 5.9%. The sample consisted of peripheral blood. These receptors all stem from a woman between 40 and 55 years old with COVID-19, enrolled during active disease.

The chain combines TRBV6-1 with TRBJ1-3, with a weak D call TRBD1 (5 bases). The V end was cut by 3 bases, the J end by 2 bases, with 11 bases between. This CDR3 has 15 residues. Germline V gives CDR1 MNHNS, CDR2 SASEGT. CDR3 amino acids: CASSEIRDPGNTIYF. The DNA for the CDR3 is TGTGCCAGCAGTGAGATCAGGGATCCTGGAAACACCATATATTTT.

V is TRBV5-1 and J is TRBJ2-5; 7 nucleotides align to TRBD2. Germline lookup yields CDR1 SGHRS and CDR2 YFSETQ. V lost 1 base to trimming and J lost 4 bases; unmatched junction nucleotides: 4. The CDR3 is 14 amino acids. The CDR3 DNA follows: TGCGCCAGCAGCTTGTGGGGGGGTAGAGAGACCCAGTACTTC. This sequence encodes CASSLWGGRETQYF.

V usage is TRBV4-3 and J usage is TRBJ2-3, with 9 bases identical to TRBD1. The CDR3 totals 18 residues. Trimming removed 1 base from V and 4 bases from J; junction bases left unmatched: 12. Germline V gene sequence: CDR1 LGHNA, CDR2 YSLEER. The CDR3 region is CASSQVTGGLWSADTQYF. The CDR3 DNA follows: TGCGCCAGCAGCCAAGTTACAGGGGGCTTATGGAGCGCAGATACGCAGTATTTT.

V is TRBV2 and J is TRBJ2-7; TRBD1 is a possible D gene (7 bases). This CDR3 is 15 amino acids long. The germline gives CDR1 SNHLY, CDR2 FYNNEI. The V gene lost 1 base and the J gene lost 1 base, with 11 bases spanning the gap. The CDR3, as DNA: TGTGCCAGCAGTGAAGGGGGGGACAGATCCTACGAGCAGTACTTC. As protein: CASSEGGDRSYEQYF.

The chain is built from TRBV27 and TRBJ1-2, with D tentatively TRBD1 (6 bases). Germline CDR1 is MNHEY and CDR2 is SMNVEV (reference sequence). V was cut by 2 bases and J by 4 bases, with 8 bases left in between. The CDR3 is 13 amino acids. CDR3 sequence: CASSLTGLYGYTF. Written as DNA, the CDR3 is TGTGCCAGCAGTTTAACAGGGCTCTATGGCTACACCTTC.

This chain joins TRBV7-9 and TRBJ2-5; 7 bases align to TRBD2. The CDR3 has 15 amino acids. The V gene's germline CDR1 is SEHNR and CDR2 FQNEAQ (reference sequence). Trimming took 3 bases from V and 4 from J; bases not matched to a gene: 8. CDR3 sequence (DNA): TGTGCCAGCAGCTTCCAGGAGCGGGGTCCAGAGACCCAGTACTTC. Protein: CASSFQERGPETQYF. The full variable domain, in which reference TRBV7-9 and TRBJ2-5 provide the parts outside the CDR3, is DTGVSQNPRHKITKRGQNVTFRCDPISEHNRLYWYRQTLGQGPEFLTYFQNEAQLEKSRLLSDRFSAERPKGSFSTLEIQRTEQGDSAMYLCASSFQERGPETQYFGPGTRLLVL.

This clone was recorded once. This chain links TRBV18 with TRBJ1-2, with no clear D. The CDR3 is 11 residues long. CDR1 and CDR2 (germline): KGHSH, LQKENI. The ends were cut back, 5 bases at V and 7 bases at J, with 8 bases in the middle. Written as DNA, the CDR3 is TGTGCCAGCTCATCGGGTAGTGGCTACACCTTC. Encoded protein: CASSSGSGYTF.

The chain uses TRBV13 and TRBJ2-7, with 8 bases fitting TRBD2. The CDR3 spans 15 residues. Germline CDR1 and CDR2: PRHDT and FYEKMQ (reference sequence). The V and J ends lost 4 bases and 2 bases, in that order; junction bases with no gene match: 7. This CDR3 reads CASSSKRERAYEQYF. In DNA form, the CDR3 reads TGTGCCAGCAGCTCCAAGCGGGAGAGAGCCTACGAGCAGTACTTC.

This chain links TRBV5-1 with TRBJ1-1, with a tentative D call TRBD1 (6 bases). Germline V gene sequence: CDR1 SGHRS, CDR2 YFSETQ. This CDR3 is 15 amino acids long. V was shortened by 4 bases and J by 1 base, with 14 bases between the two germline ends. CDR3 nucleotides: TGCGCCAGCAGCCCGCAAAGCAGGGGGAACACTGAAGCTTTCTTT. Its protein is CASSPQSRGNTEAFF.